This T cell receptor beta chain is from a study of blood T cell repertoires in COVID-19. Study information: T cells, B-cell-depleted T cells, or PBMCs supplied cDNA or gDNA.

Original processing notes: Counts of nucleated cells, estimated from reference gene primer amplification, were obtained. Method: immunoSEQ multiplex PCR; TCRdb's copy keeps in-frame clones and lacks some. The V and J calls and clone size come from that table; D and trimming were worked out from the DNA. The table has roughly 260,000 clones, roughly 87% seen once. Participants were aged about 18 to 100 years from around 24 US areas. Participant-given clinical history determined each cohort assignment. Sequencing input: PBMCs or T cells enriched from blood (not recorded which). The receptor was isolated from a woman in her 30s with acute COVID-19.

The CDR3 nucleotides are TGCGCCAGCAGTCTCCTAGCGGGGGTGAACACCGGGGAGCTGTTTTTT. It encodes CASSLLAGVNTGELFF. The rearrangement joins TRBV5-1 to TRBJ2-2, with 10 bases lining up with TRBD2. The CDR3 consists of 16 residues. Trimming took 5 bases from V and 1 from J; bases not matched to a gene: 5. In germline, CDR1 is SGHRS, CDR2 YFSETQ. The full variable domain, its missing parts supplied by reference TRBV5-1 and TRBJ2-2, is KAGVTQTPRYLIKTRGQQVTLSCSPISGHRSVSWYQQTPGQGLQFLFEYFSETQRNKGNFPGRFSGRQFSNSRSEMNVSTLELGDSALYLCASSLLAGVNTGELFFGEGSRLTVL.